This TCR beta chain emerged from a study of identifying expanded T cells in peripheral blood. Study-level findings and limits: Technical replicates showed around 1.1 changed clones; around two weeks roughly 18; four weeks 19. Two-week clone count variance significantly increased as total template count grew.

Germline CDR1 is MRHNA and CDR2 is SNTAGT. The CDR3 has 15 residues. Losses at the gene ends were 4 bases for V and 8 bases for J; bases not matched to a gene: 6. Assay: immunoSEQ multiplex PCR; the TCRdb copy retains only in-frame clones and omits some. The sample includes about 86,000 clones, roughly 88% seen only once; the top ten take approximately 5%. Collection occurred without any documented infections or immune events in donors. A note on this clone: Its antigen is unidentified.

Specimen: blood. V is TRBV6-4 and J is TRBJ2-1; TRBD1 matches at 12 bases. This clonotype was sampled from a person aged 18-70 years in good health. For the CDR3, the DNA is TGTGCCAGCAGTGCGGGGGGACAGGGGGCAGATGAGCAGTTCTTC. This gives the protein CASSAGGQGADEQFF.